This paragraph covers one TCR beta chain sequence. Its antigen is not known. This entry comes from a study of cytomegalovirus exposure and HLA in healthy donors. Study results and caveats: Earlier analysis looked at TCR beta V segments, and most were productive about 90% or about 30% of the time. DRB1 had the most TCR associations and HLA-C the fewest, a later analysis found, with rates varying by HLA locus. Later analysis suggested most CMV-associated TCR beta chains were HLA-restricted.

PCR involved 60 Vbeta and 13 Jbeta primers. The table came from immunoSEQ multiplex PCR; TCRdb's copy has only in-frame clones and leaves some out. In the table there are roughly 140,000 clones, 65% to 75% of which are singletons. Sequenced: PBMCs. The TCR was taken from a man aged 55 to 69 in good health and CMV-seronegative.

CDR3 sequence: CASSPDRWNTEAFF. The CDR3 DNA follows: TGTGCCAGCTCGCCGGACAGATGGAACACTGAAGCTTTCTTT. The V and J genes are TRBV18 and TRBJ1-1; D perhaps matches TRBD1 (6 bases). The CDR3 is made up of 14 amino acids. Germline V gene lookup returns CDR1 KGHSH and CDR2 LQKENI. V was shortened by 6 bases and J by 1 base, with 12 bases between the two germline ends. The entire variable domain, with the rest obtained from reference TRBV18 and TRBJ1-1, is as follows: NAGVMQNPRHLVRRRGQEARLRCSPMKGHSHVYWYRQLPEEGLKFMVYLQKENIIDESGMPKERFSAEFPKEGPSILRIQQVVRGDSAAYFCASSPDRWNTEAFFGQGTRLTVV.